The 32 T cell receptor beta chains listed next were all sequenced from one sample in a study of cytomegalovirus exposure and HLA in healthy donors (dated by TCRdb to about 2017). Library method: the immunoSEQ multiplex PCR assay. A mixture of 60 forward primers for TCR Vbeta segments and 13 reverse primers for TCR Jbeta segments was used in the multiplex PCR. TCRdb mirrors the immuneACCESS table, restricted to in-frame sequences. Some clones are absent from its copies; in checked studies, under half trace to an unresolved V gene, and the reason for the others is unknown. This sample has approximately 80,000 clones in its table, and 65% to 80% of those were observed once. The leading ten clones occupy around 4.3% of the sample. The sequenced sample was PBMCs. The source of these receptors is a man in his 60s in good health and CMV-seronegative.

CDR3 sequence reads: CATPAGGAYEQYF. The CDR3, as DNA: TGTGCCACTCCGGCTGGGGGGGCCTACGAGCAGTACTTC. The rearrangement uses TRBV21-1 and TRBJ2-5; the table gives TRBD2 as D, unverified against the DNA. Judging by the DNA end, TRBJ2-7 fits better; the J call may be wrong. TRBV21-1 is marked as a pseudogene. The CDR3 has 13 amino acids.

The gene calls are TRBV9 and TRBJ1-2, with D unclear. V was pared by 4 bases and J by 4 bases, with 8 bases between. Germline-derived CDR1 and CDR2 are SGDLS and YYNGEE. The CDR3 length is 12 residues. The CDR3 loop reads CASSSPSYGYTF. Here the CDR3 DNA reads TGTGCCAGCAGCTCGCCTAGCTATGGCTACACCTTC.

V is TRBV12-5 and J is TRBJ1-4; perhaps TRBD1 as D (5 bases). Germline V gene sequence: CDR1 LGHNT, CDR2 FRNRAP. V was shortened by 7 bases and J by 0 bases, with 24 bases between the two germline ends. The CDR3 has 19 residues. The CDR3 coding sequence is TGTGCTAGTGTGAAGGGATACACCGGGGGAGGGGCAACTAATGAAAAACTGTTTTTT. Protein: CASVKGYTGGGATNEKLFF.

This clone has more than one count but fewer than ten. The chain uses TRBV19 and TRBJ1-1; no clear D gene. Deletions cut 3 bases from V and 2 bases from J, with 10 bases between. The germline V gene encodes CDR1 LNHDA and CDR2 SQIVND (reference sequence). The length of the CDR3 is 14 residues. The CDR3 protein is CASSIFSGNTEAFF. DNA for the CDR3: TGTGCCAGTAGTATTTTCAGTGGCAACACTGAAGCTTTCTTT.

The chain couples TRBV19 to TRBJ2-7; perhaps TRBD1 as D (6 bases). Germline V gene lookup returns CDR1 LNHDA and CDR2 SQIVND (reference sequence). V lost 3 bases and J 2 bases, leaving 11 bases between the germline ends. The CDR3 spans 14 residues. CDR3 nucleotide sequence: TGTGCCAGTAGTATCGTGGACAGCCCCTACGAGCAGTACTTC. This encodes CASSIVDSPYEQYF.

The V gene is TRBV7-6, the J gene TRBJ2-7, with a possible D match to TRBD1 (5 bases). The CDR3 is 14 amino acids. The germline CDR1 and CDR2 sequences are SGHVS and FNYEAQ. V was pared by 5 bases and J by 6 bases, with 17 bases between. CDR3 in DNA: TGTGCCAGCAGCCCTGGACACAATACGCGCGAGCAGTACTTC. Protein sequence: CASSPGHNTREQYF.

As regards this clone: The germline gene is not matched at one end of the junction; a read error may be the cause. The V and J genes are TRBV7-9 and TRBJ1-1, with D unresolved. This CDR3 is 12 amino acids long. The germline CDR1 and CDR2 sequences are SEHNR and FQNEAQ (reference sequence). Here the CDR3 reads CSSSLGETEAFF. The DNA of the CDR3 is TGTTCCAGCAGCCTTGGGGAGACTGAAGCTTTCTTT. The whole variable domain, remainder taken from reference TRBV7-9 and TRBJ1-1, is DTGVSQNPRHKITKRGQNVTFRCDPISEHNRLYWYRQTLGQGPEFLTYFQNEAQLEKSRLLSDRFSAERPKGSFSTLEIQRTEQGDSAMYLCSSSLGETEAFFGQGTRLTVV.

The rearrangement uses TRBV4-1 and TRBJ2-1; 8 bases match TRBD2. Unmatched junction bases numbered 6, after V lost 0 bases and J lost 5 bases. There are 16 residues in the CDR3. The germline V gene has CDR1 MGHRA and CDR2 YSYEKL. The CDR3 bases are TGCGCCAGCAGCCAAGATTTAGCGGGACCCAACAATGAGCAGTTCTTC. It translates to CASSQDLAGPNNEQFF.

This sequence joins TRBV7-6 and TRBJ2-2; the D is unclear. Germline V gives CDR1 SGHVS, CDR2 FNYEAQ. Deletions cut 2 bases from V and 3 bases from J, with 4 bases between. The CDR3 length is 13 residues. The CDR3 DNA is TGTGCCAGCAGCTTAACAGACACCGGGGAGCTGTTTTTT. Translating gives CASSLTDTGELFF.

There are a few counts of this clone. The chain employs TRBV19 and TRBJ2-5, with 7 nucleotides matching TRBD1. This CDR3 has 15 amino acids. The germline V gene encodes CDR1 LNHDA and CDR2 SQIVND (reference sequence). V was pared by 3 bases and J by 1 base, with 5 bases of the junction left unmatched. The CDR3, as DNA: TGTGCCAGTAGTATTCTACGGGACAGCCAAGAGACCCAGTACTTC. This sequence encodes CASSILRDSQETQYF.

This sequence joins TRBV10-1 and TRBJ2-7, with TRBD1 matching over 7 bases. Germline CDR1 WNHNN, CDR2 SYGVQD (reference sequence). J gave up 6 bases and V 2 bases, and 7 bases lay outside the gene matches. There are 14 residues in the CDR3. This CDR3 is CASSERQGVGEQYF. The CDR3 DNA follows: TGCGCCAGCAGTGAGAGGCAGGGGGTCGGCGAGCAGTACTTC.

This clone appeared a single time. V usage is TRBV9 and J usage is TRBJ2-7; 12 bases map to TRBD1. The J segment lost 3 bases and the V segment lost 4 bases, leaving 5 bases of the junction unmatched. The length of the CDR3 is 15 residues. CDR1 and CDR2 from the germline V gene are SGDLS and YYNGEE. The CDR3 region is CASSTGTGGFYEQYF. The CDR3 DNA reads TGTGCCAGCAGCACAGGGACAGGGGGCTTCTACGAGCAGTACTTC.

This clone was seen only a few times. V and J are TRBV5-4 and TRBJ2-7; 8 positions agree with TRBD2. Germline CDR1 reads SGHNT; CDR2 reads YYREEE (reference sequence). Trimming took 0 bases from V and 4 from J; bases not matched to a gene: 9. The CDR3 covers 16 residues. The CDR3: CASSLATGGVDYEQYF. For the CDR3, the DNA is TGTGCCAGCAGCTTGGCCACGGGAGGGGTTGATTACGAGCAGTACTTC.

The chain has TRBV6-5 and TRBJ1-3; 11 bases map to TRBD1. With 6 bases clipped from V and 4 bases from J, the junction kept 5 bases outside the gene matches. The CDR3 covers 15 residues. The germline V gene has CDR1 MNHEY and CDR2 SVGAGI. CDR3 residues: CASSRTGGPGNTIYF. CDR3 sequence (DNA): TGTGCCAGCAGCAGGACAGGGGGCCCAGGAAACACCATATATTTT.

This clone came up a few times. V gene TRBV6-6 combines with J gene TRBJ2-2, with D possibly being TRBD2 (6 bases). Germline V CDR1 and CDR2: MNHNY, SVGAGI (reference sequence). The CDR3 extends over 13 amino acids. For the CDR3, the DNA is TGTGCGACAACGGGACTTTCCACCGGGGAGCTGTTTTTT. Its protein is CATTGLSTGELFF.

This clone was counted between two and nine times. The chain couples TRBV30 to TRBJ1-2; TRBD1 aligns across 7 bases. CDR3 size: 14 residues. CDR1 and CDR2 from the germline V gene are GTSNPN and SVGIG (reference sequence). V lost 3 bases and J lost 4; bases outside the gene matches: 8. CDR3 coding DNA: TGTGCCTGGAGGGGGGACAGTATACCCTATGGCTACACCTTC. This translates into CAWRGDSIPYGYTF.

The chain links TRBV6-5 to TRBJ1-2, with TRBD1 matching 9 bases. CDR1 and CDR2 (germline): MNHEY, SVGAGI. The junction had 10 bases not matched to a gene; V was cut back by 6 bases and J by 5 bases. This CDR3 is 15 amino acids long. DNA of the CDR3: TGTGCCAGCAGCCCTGTGGGGACAGGGAAATATGGCTACACCTTC. It specifies CASSPVGTGKYGYTF.

This clone was seen a few times. V gene TRBV6-1 combines with J gene TRBJ1-2; TRBD1 is a possible D gene (5 bases). CDR1 is MNHNS, CDR2 SASEGT, per germline. V was clipped by 6 bases and J by 4 bases, with 18 bases between them. CDR3 length equals 15 residues. This CDR3 reads CASRTPGSGGYGYTF. For the CDR3, the DNA is TGTGCCAGCAGGACCCCGGGATCGGGGGGCTATGGCTACACCTTC.

This chain joins TRBV6-6 and TRBJ1-5, with a possible D match to TRBD1 (5 bases). V was cut by 3 bases and J by 6 bases, with 12 bases left in between. The V gene's germline CDR1 is MNHNY and CDR2 SVGAGI (reference sequence). The length of the CDR3 is 14 residues. CDR3 in DNA: TGTGCCAGCAGTTATTCGCAGGGCACTCAGCCCCAGCATTTT. It codes for CASSYSQGTQPQHF.

This rearrangement joins TRBV29-1 to TRBJ2-3, with 9 bases matching TRBD2. Per the germline V gene, CDR1 is SQVTM and CDR2 is ANQGSEA. Germline trimming cut 4 bases from V and 0 bases from J; bases unmatched to any gene: 8. CDR3 length equals 16 residues. CDR3 residues: CSVASAGGGSTDTQYF. CDR3 sequence (DNA): TGCAGCGTTGCTTCAGCGGGGGGCGGGAGCACAGATACGCAGTATTTT.

This clone was picked up one time. V gene TRBV2 combines with J gene TRBJ2-2; TRBD2 matches 9 bases. The junction had 12 bases not matched to a gene; V was cut back by 1 base and J by 6 bases. The CDR3 loop spans 18 amino acids. Germline lookup yields CDR1 SNHLY and CDR2 FYNNEI. CDR3 protein: CASSEGGVAGDFSGELFF. The CDR3 DNA reads TGTGCCAGCAGTGAAGGGGGCGTAGCGGGGGATTTCTCCGGGGAGCTGTTTTTT.

This rearrangement joins TRBV30 to TRBJ1-4; 8 nucleotides align to TRBD1. Trimming cost V 3 bases and J 1 base; bases outside gene matches: 10. The CDR3 totals 17 residues. Germline V gene data show CDR1 as GTSNPN and CDR2 as SVGIG (reference sequence). Here the CDR3 reads CAWSAWPTGGTNEKLFF. The CDR3 bases are TGTGCCTGGAGCGCATGGCCTACAGGGGGAACTAATGAAAAACTGTTTTTT.

This clone was seen once. The chain employs TRBV15 and TRBJ1-5; D is unresolved. Trimming removed 6 bases from V and 5 bases from J, with 14 bases in between. The CDR3 is 14 amino acids. CDR1 is LNHNV and CDR2 is YYDKDF in the germline V gene (reference sequence). The CDR3 loop reads CATRHREGHQPQHF. CDR3 DNA: TGTGCCACCAGACACCGGGAGGGCCATCAGCCCCAGCATTTT. The variable domain in full, completed from reference TRBV15 and TRBJ1-5, reads DAMVIQNPRYQVTQFGKPVTLSCSQTLNHNVMYWYQQKSSQAPKLLFHYYDKDFNNEADTPDNFQSRRPNTSFCFLDIRSPGLGDTAMYLCATRHREGHQPQHFGDGTRLSIL.

This clone was found a few times. J is TRBJ1-3 and V is TRBV19; a possible D gene is TRBD1 (6 bases). Trimming stripped 5 bases from V and 0 bases from J, with 11 bases between. The length of the CDR3 is 15 residues. Germline V CDR1 and CDR2: LNHDA, SQIVND (reference sequence). The CDR3 loop is CASSQGPSSGNTIYF. The CDR3 DNA sequence: TGTGCCAGTAGTCAGGGGCCCAGCTCTGGAAACACCATATATTTT.

This chain connects TRBV6-1 to TRBJ1-2; a possible D gene is TRBD1 (5 bases). The length of the CDR3 is 11 residues. Germline CDR1 MNHNS, CDR2 SASEGT. V lost 5 bases, J lost 6 bases, and 7 bases lay in between. The CDR3 bases are TGTGCCAGCAGTTGGGGCGATGGCTACACCTTC. Encoded protein: CASSWGDGYTF.

DNA for the CDR3: TGTGCCAGTAGTCGGACAGGGGAGGTCAATCAGCCCCAGCATTTT. It yields the protein CASSRTGEVNQPQHF. This chain joins TRBV19 and TRBJ1-5; 9 bases fit TRBD1. Unmatched junction bases numbered 5, after V lost 5 bases and J lost 3 bases. Germline CDR1 reads LNHDA; CDR2 reads SQIVND (reference sequence). CDR3 size: 15 residues.

This clone showed up just a few times. At one end, the junction sequence differs from germline, possibly due to a read error. The chain has TRBV6-1 and TRBJ1-1; D not certain. Germline-derived CDR1 and CDR2 are MNHNS and SASEGT. The CDR3 length is 11 residues. The DNA of the CDR3 is TGTGCCATCAGTGAGTCGTCTGAAGCTTTCTTT. Its translation: CAISESSEAFF.

This clone has at least ten counts. Other nucleotide sequences in the sample specify the same CDR3. The J gene is TRBJ2-2, the V gene TRBV29-1; D is possibly TRBD1 (6 bases). With 0 bases removed from V and 6 bases from J, the gap between germline ends came to 17 bases. Germline V lookup: CDR1 SQVTM, CDR2 ANQGSEA. This CDR3 has 16 amino acids. The CDR3: CSVEDHTRGSAGELFF. For the CDR3, the DNA is TGCAGCGTTGAAGATCATACCAGGGGATCTGCCGGGGAGCTGTTTTTT.

CDR3 DNA: TGTGCCAGCAGTTACTCGCTAGGTTCCTATGGCTACACCTTC. Protein: CASSYSLGSYGYTF. This chain links TRBV6-5 with TRBJ1-2, with D uncertain. The V gene lost 0 bases and the J gene lost 4 bases, with 9 bases spanning the gap. This CDR3 contains 14 residues. In germline, CDR1 is MNHEY, CDR2 SVGAGI.

This chain links TRBV5-1 with TRBJ2-7, with D possibly TRBD2 on 6 matching bases. Trimming removed 0 bases from V and 8 bases from J, with 15 bases in between. Germline V gene data show CDR1 as SGHRS and CDR2 as YFSETQ. The CDR3 contains 14 residues. This CDR3 is CASSLEGLSSQQYF. CDR3 in DNA: TGCGCCAGCAGCTTGGAGGGACTCTCATCGCAGCAGTACTTC.

The V gene is TRBV5-1, the J gene TRBJ2-1; perhaps TRBD2 as D (7 bases). The ends were cut back, 4 bases at V and 4 bases at J, with 18 bases in the middle. Per the germline V gene, CDR1 is SGHRS and CDR2 is YFSETQ. The CDR3 runs to 16 residues. This chain's CDR3 is CASSQELGGGYNEQFF. CDR3 nucleotide sequence: TGCGCCAGCAGCCAAGAATTAGGGGGGGGGTACAATGAGCAGTTCTTC.

V is TRBV19 and J is TRBJ1-1; the D gene is possibly TRBD1 (6 bases). Trimming removed 5 bases from V and 0 bases from J, with 10 bases in between. Germline CDR1 LNHDA, CDR2 SQIVND (reference sequence). The length of the CDR3 is 14 residues. CDR3 loop: CASSLRTVNTEAFF. In DNA form, the CDR3 reads TGTGCCAGTAGTTTGCGGACAGTGAACACTGAAGCTTTCTTT. Supplemented by reference TRBV19 and TRBJ1-1, the full variable domain reads DGGITQSPKYLFRKEGQNVTLSCEQNLNHDAMYWYRQDPGQGLRLIYYSQIVNDFQKGDIAEGYSVSREKKESFPLTVTSAQKNPTAFYLCASSLRTVNTEAFFGQGTRLTVV.